The text below deals with one T cell receptor beta chain. The table came from immunoSEQ multiplex PCR; TCRdb's copy has only in-frame clones and leaves some out. Seen here are around 13,000 clones, about four fifths observed once, and the top ten hold 25% to 30%. The data were taken from a study of PD-1 blockade in classical Hodgkin lymphoma. Each and every patient relapsed after autologous stem cell transplantation, and patients got differing brentuximab vedotin exposure. In germline, CDR1 is MNHNS, CDR2 SASEGT. This CDR3 contains 15 residues. V dropped 6 bases and J dropped 0 bases, with 9 bases sitting between them.

This sequence originates from a human donor with classical Hodgkin lymphoma. V gene TRBV6-1 combines with J gene TRBJ2-6; D is uncertain. The sequences come from peripheral blood mononuclear cells (PBMCs), collected at baseline. CDR3 DNA sequence: TGTGCCAGCAGATGGAGTAGCTCTGGGGCCAACGTCCTGACTTTC. Translating it yields CASRWSSSGANVLTF.